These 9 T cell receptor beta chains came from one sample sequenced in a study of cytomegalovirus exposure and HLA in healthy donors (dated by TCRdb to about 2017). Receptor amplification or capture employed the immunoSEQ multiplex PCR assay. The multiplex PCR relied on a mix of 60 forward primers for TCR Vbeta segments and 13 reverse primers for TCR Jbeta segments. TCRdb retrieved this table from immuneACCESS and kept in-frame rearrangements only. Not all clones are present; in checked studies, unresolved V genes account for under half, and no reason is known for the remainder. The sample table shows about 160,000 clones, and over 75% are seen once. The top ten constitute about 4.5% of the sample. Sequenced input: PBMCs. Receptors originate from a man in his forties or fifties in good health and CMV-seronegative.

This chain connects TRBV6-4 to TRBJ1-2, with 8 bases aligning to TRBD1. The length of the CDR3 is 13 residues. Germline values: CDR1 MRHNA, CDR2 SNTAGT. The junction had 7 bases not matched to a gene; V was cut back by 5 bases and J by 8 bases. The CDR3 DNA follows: TGTGCCAGCAGTCCCGACAGGGGCCGAGGCTACACCTTC. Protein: CASSPDRGRGYTF.

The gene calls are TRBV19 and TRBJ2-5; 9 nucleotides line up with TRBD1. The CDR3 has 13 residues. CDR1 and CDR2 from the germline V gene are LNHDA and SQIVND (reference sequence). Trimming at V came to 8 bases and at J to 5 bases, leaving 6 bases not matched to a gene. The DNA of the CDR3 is TGTGCCAGTGGGACCGGGACAGGGGAGACCCAGTACTTC. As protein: CASGTGTGETQYF. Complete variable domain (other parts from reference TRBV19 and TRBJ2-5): DGGITQSPKYLFRKEGQNVTLSCEQNLNHDAMYWYRQDPGQGLRLIYYSQIVNDFQKGDIAEGYSVSREKKESFPLTVTSAQKNPTAFYLCASGTGTGETQYFGPGTRLLVL.

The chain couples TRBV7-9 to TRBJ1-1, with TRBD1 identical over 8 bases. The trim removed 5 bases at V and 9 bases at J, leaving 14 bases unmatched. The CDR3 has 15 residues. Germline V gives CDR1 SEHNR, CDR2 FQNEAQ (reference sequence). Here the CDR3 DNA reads TGTGCCAGCAGCCCGCCGGGACAGGACTCTATCCAAGCTTTCTTT. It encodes CASSPPGQDSIQAFF.

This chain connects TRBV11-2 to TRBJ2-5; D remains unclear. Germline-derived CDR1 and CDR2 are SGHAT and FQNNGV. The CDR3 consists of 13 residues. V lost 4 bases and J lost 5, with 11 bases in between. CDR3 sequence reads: CASSSNSFETQYF. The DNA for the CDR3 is TGTGCCAGCAGCTCTAACTCGTTCGAGACCCAGTACTTC. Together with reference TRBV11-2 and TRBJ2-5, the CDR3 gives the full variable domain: EAGVAQSPRYKIIEKRQSVAFWCNPISGHATLYWYQQILGQGPKLLIQFQNNGVVDDSQLPKDRFSAERLKGVDSTLKIQPAKLEDSAVYLCASSSNSFETQYFGPGTRLLVL.

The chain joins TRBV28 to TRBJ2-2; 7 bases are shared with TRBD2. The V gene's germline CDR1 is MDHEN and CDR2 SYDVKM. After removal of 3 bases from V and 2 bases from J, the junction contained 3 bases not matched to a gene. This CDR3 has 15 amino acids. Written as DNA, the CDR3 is TGTGCCAGCAGTTTCGGGGAGGGTAACACCGGGGAGCTGTTTTTT. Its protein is CASSFGEGNTGELFF.

This CDR3 reads CSVEEGAGYNEQFF. For the CDR3, the DNA is TGCAGCGTTGAAGAAGGTGCCGGGTACAATGAGCAGTTCTTC. V usage is TRBV29-1 and J usage is TRBJ2-1; D uncertain. Germline loops: CDR1 SQVTM, CDR2 ANQGSEA. CDR3 length: 14 amino acids. Between the trimmed V and J ends, which lost 0 bases and 4 bases, there was a span of 10 bases.

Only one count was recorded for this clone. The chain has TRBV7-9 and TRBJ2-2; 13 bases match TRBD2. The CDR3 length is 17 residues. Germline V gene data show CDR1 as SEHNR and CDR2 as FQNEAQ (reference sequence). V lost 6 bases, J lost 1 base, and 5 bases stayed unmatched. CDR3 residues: CASRGGLAGENTGELFF. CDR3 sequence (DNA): TGTGCCAGCAGGGGAGGACTAGCGGGGGAGAACACCGGGGAGCTGTTTTTT.

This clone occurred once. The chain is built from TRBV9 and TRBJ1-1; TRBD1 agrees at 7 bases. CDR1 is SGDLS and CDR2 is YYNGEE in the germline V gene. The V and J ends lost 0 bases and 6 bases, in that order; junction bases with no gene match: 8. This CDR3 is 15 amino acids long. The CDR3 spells CASSVASGGNPEAFF. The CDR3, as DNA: TGTGCCAGCAGCGTAGCTTCAGGGGGAAATCCTGAAGCTTTCTTT.

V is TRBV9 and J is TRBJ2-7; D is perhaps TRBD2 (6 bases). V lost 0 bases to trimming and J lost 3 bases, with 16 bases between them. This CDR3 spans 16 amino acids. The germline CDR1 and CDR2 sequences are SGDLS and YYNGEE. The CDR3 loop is CASSVASGVTDYEQYF. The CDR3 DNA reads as TGTGCCAGCAGCGTAGCTTCGGGGGTTACCGACTACGAGCAGTACTTC.